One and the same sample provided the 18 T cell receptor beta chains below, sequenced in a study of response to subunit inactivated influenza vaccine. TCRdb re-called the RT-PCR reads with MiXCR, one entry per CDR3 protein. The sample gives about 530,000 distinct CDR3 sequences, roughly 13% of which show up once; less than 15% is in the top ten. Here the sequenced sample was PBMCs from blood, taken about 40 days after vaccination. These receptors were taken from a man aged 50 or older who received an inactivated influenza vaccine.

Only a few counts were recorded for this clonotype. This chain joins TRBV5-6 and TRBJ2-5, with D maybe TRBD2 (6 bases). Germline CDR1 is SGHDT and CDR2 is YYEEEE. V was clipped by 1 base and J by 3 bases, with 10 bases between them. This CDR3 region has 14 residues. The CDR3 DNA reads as TGTGCCAGCAGCTTGAACGGACTAAAAGAGACCCAGTACTTC. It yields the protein CASSLNGLKETQYF.

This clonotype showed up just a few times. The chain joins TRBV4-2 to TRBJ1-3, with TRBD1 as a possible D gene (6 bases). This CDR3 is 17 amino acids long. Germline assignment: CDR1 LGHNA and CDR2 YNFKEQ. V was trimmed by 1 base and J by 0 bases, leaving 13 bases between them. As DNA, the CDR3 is TGTGCCAGCAGCCAAGTACCGGGACAAAACTCTGGAAACACCATATATTTT. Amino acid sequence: CASSQVPGQNSGNTIYF.

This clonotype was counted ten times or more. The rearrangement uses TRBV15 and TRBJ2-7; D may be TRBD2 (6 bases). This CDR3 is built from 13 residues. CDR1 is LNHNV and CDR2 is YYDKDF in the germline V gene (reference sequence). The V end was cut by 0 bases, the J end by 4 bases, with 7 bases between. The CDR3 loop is CATSRDSGYEQYF. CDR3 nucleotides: TGTGCCACCAGCAGAGATAGCGGTTACGAGCAGTACTTC.

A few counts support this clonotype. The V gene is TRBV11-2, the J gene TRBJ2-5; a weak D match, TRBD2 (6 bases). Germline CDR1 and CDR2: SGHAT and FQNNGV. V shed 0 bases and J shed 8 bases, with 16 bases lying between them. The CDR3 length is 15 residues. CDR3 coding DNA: TGTGCCAGCAGCTTAGATCTGACGGGGGTGGACACCCAGTACTTC. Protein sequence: CASSLDLTGVDTQYF. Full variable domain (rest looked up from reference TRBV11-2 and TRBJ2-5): EAGVAQSPRYKIIEKRQSVAFWCNPISGHATLYWYQQILGQGPKLLIQFQNNGVVDDSQLPKDRFSAERLKGVDSTLKIQPAKLEDSAVYLCASSLDLTGVDTQYFGPGTRLLVL.

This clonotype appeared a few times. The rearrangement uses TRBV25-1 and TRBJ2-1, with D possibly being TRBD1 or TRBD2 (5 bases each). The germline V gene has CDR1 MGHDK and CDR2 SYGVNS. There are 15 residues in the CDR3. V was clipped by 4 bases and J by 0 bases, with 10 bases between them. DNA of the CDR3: TGTGCCAGCAGTGGGGGCGGGTACTCCTACAATGAGCAGTTCTTC. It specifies CASSGGGYSYNEQFF.

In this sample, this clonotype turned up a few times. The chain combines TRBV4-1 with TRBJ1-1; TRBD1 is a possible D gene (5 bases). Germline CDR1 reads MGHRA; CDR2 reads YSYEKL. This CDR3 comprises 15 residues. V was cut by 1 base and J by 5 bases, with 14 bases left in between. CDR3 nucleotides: TGCGCCAGCAGCCAAGTCGGGGGAAGGAGGACTGAAGCTTTCTTT. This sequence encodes CASSQVGGRRTEAFF.

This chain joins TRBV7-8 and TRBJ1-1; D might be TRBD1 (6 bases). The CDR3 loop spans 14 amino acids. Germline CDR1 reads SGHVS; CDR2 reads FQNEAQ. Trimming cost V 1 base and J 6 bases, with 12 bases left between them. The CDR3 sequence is CASSLDRDISEAFF. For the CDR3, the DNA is TGTGCCAGCAGCTTAGACAGGGACATTTCTGAAGCTTTCTTT.

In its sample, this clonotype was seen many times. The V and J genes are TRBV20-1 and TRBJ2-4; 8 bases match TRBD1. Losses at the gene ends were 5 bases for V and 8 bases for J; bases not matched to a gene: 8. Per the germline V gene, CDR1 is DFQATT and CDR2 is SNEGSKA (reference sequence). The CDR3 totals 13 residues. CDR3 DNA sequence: TGCAGTGCTTTACAGGGGGTTGTGGACATTCAGTACTTC. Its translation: CSALQGVVDIQYF.

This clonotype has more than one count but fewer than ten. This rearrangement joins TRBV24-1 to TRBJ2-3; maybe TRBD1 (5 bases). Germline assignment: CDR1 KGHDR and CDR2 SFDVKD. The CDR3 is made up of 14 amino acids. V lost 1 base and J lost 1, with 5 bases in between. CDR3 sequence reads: CATSDFRGTDTQYF. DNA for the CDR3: TGTGCCACCAGTGATTTCAGGGGCACAGATACGCAGTATTTT.

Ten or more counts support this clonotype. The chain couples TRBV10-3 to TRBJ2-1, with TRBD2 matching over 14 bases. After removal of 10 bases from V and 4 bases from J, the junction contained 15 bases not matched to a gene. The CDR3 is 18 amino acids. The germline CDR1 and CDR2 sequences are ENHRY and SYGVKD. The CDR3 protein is CATSPGLAGVDPYNEQFF. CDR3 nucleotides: TGTGCCACGAGTCCGGGACTAGCGGGAGTGGACCCATACAATGAGCAGTTCTTC.

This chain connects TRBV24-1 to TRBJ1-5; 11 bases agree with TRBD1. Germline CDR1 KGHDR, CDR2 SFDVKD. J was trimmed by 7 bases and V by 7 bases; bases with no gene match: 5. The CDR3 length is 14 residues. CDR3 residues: CATRGQGAGQPQHF. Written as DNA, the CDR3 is TGTGCCACCAGAGGACAGGGGGCAGGGCAGCCCCAGCATTTT.

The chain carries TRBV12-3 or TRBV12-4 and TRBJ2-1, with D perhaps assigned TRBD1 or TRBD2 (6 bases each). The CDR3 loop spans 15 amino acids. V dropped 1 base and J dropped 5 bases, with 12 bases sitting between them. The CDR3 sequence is CASSLVGGPNNEQFF. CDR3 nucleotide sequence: TGTGCCAGCAGTTTAGTGGGGGGCCCAAACAATGAGCAGTTCTTC.

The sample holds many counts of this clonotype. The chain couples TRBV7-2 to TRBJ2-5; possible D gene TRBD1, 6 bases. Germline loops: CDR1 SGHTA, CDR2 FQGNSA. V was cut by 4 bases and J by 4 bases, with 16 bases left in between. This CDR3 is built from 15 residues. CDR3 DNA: TGTGCCAGCAGCTCCAGGACAGCTCCAGGAGAGACCCAGTACTTC. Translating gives CASSSRTAPGETQYF.

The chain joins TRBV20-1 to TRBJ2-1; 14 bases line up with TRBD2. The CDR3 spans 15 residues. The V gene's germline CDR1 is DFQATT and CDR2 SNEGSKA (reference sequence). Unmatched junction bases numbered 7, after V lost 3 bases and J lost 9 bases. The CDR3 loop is CSASSGTSGSGEQFF. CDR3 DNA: TGCAGTGCTAGCTCCGGGACTAGCGGGAGCGGTGAGCAGTTCTTC.

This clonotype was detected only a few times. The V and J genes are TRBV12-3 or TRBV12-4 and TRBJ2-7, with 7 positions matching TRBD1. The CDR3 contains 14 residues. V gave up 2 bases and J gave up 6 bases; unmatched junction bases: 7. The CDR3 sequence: CASSLRQGSGEQYF. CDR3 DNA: TGTGCCAGCAGTTTACGACAGGGTTCTGGCGAGCAGTACTTC.

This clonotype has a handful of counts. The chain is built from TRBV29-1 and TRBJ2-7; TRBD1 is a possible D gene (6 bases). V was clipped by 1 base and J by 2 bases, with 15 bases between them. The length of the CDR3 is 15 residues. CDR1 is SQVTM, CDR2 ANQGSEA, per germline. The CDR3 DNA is TGCAGCGTTGAAGTCCTGGAAGACAGGCCCTACGAGCAGTACTTC. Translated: CSVEVLEDRPYEQYF.

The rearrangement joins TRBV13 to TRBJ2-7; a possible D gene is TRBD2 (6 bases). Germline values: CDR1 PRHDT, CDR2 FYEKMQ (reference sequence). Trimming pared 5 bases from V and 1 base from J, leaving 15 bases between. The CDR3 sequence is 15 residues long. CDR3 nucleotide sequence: TGTGCCAGCAGCGCCAGTCCGGCGGGGTCCTACGAGCAGTACTTC. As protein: CASSASPAGSYEQYF.

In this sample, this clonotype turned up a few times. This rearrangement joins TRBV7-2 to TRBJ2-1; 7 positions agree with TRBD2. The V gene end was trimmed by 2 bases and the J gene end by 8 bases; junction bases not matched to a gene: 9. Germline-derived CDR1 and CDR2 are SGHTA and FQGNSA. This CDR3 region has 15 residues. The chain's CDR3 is CASSLPRGSTHEQFF. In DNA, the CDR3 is TGTGCCAGCAGCTTACCGCGCGGGAGTACGCATGAGCAGTTCTTC.